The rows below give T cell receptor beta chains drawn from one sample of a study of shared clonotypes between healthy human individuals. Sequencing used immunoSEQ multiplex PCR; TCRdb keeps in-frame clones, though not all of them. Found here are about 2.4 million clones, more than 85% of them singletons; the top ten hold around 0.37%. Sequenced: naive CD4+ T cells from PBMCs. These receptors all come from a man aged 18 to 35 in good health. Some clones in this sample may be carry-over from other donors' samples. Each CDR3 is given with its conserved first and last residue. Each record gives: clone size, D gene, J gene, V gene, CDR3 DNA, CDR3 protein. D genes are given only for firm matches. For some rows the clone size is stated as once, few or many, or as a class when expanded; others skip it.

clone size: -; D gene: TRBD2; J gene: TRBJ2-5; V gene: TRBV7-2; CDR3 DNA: TGTGCCAGCAGCTTACAACTAGCGGGAGGAGCAGAGACCCAGTACTTC; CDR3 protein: CASSLQLAGGAETQYF
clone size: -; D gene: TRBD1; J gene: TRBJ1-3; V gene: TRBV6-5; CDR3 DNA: TGTGCCAGCAGTAAGGGGGCTAGGGGAAACACCATATATTTT; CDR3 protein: CASSKGARGNTIYF
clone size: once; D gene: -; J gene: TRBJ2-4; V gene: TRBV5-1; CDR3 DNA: TGCGCCAGCAGCGCTATGACAGGCAAAAACATTCAGTACTTC; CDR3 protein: CASSAMTGKNIQYF
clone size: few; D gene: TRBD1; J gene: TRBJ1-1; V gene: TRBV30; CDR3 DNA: TGTGCCTGGAGCGTCACCGGGACAGGGGGTGAAGCTTTCTTT; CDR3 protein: CAWSVTGTGGEAFF
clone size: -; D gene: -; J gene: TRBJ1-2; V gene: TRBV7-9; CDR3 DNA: TGTGCCAGCAGCTTAGCGCTCGGGGGGAAGAATGGCTACACCTTC; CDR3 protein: CASSLALGGKNGYTF
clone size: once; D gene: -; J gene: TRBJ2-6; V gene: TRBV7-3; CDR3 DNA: TGTGCCAGCAGCCCTCTAGGGGTCCCTGGGGCCAACGTCCTGACTTTC; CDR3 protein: CASSPLGVPGANVLTF
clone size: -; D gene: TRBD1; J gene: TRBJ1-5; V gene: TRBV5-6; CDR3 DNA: TGTGCCAGCAGCTTGTACAGGGGGCTGACTCAGCCCCAGCATTTT; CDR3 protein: CASSLYRGLTQPQHF
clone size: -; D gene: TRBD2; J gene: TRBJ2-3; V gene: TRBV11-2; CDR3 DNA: TGTGCCAGCAGCTTATGGTCTAGCGGGCAGTATTTT; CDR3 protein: CASSLWSSGQYF
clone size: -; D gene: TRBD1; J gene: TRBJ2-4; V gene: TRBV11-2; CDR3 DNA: TGTGCCAGCAGCGATACACAGGGGAGACCAACCAAAAACATTCAGTACTTC; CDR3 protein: CASSDTQGRPTKNIQYF
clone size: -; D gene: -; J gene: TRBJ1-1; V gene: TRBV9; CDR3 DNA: TGTGCCAGCAGCGTCACCGGGACACTACAAGAAGCTTTCTTT; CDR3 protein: CASSVTGTLQEAFF